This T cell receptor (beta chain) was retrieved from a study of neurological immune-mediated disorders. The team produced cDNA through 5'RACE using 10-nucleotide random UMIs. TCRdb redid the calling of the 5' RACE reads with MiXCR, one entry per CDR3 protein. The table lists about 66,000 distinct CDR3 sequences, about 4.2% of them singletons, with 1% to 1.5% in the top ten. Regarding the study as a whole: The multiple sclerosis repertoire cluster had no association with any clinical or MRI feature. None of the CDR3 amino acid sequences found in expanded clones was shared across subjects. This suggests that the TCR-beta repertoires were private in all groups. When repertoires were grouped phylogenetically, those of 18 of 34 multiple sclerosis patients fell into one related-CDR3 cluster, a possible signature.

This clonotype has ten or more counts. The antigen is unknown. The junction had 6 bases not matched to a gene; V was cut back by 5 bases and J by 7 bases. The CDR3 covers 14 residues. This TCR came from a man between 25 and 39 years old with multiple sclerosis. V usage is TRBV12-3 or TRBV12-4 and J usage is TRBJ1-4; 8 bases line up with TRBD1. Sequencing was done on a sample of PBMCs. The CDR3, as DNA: TGTGCCAGCAGTCCCAGGGGGCGCGTTGAAAAACTGTTTTTT. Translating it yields CASSPRGRVEKLFF.